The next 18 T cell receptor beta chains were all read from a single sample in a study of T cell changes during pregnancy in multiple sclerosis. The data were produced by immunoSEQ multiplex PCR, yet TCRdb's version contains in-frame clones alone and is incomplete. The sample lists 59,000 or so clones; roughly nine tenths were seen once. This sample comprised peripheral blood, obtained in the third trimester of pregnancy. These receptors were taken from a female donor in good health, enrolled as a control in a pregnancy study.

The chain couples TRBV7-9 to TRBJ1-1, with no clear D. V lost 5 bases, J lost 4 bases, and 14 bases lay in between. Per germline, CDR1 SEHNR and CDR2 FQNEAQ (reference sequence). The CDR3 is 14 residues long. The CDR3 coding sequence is TGTGCCAGCAGCCGGAGGGATGAGGCCACTGAAGCTTTCTTT. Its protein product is CASSRRDEATEAFF.

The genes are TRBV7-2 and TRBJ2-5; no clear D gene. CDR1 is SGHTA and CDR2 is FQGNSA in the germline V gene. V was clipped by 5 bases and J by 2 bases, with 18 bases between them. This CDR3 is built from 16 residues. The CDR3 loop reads CASSARPWLGQETQYF. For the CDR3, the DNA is TGTGCCAGCAGCGCCCGCCCTTGGCTAGGACAAGAGACCCAGTACTTC.

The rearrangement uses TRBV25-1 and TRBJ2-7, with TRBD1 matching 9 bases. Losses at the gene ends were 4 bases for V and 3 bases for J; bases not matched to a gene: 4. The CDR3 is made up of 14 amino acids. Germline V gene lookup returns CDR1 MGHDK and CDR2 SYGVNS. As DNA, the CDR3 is TGTGCCAGCAGTGCCGGGACAGGGTACTACGAGCAGTACTTC. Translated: CASSAGTGYYEQYF.

In nucleotides, the CDR3 is TGTGCCAGCTCTTCCGGGAGCTACAATGAGCAGTTCTTC. Translating it yields CASSSGSYNEQFF. The gene calls are TRBV6-1 and TRBJ2-1; D is perhaps TRBD2 (6 bases). CDR1 and CDR2 (germline): MNHNS, SASEGT. The CDR3 length is 13 residues. V was trimmed by 8 bases and J by 3 bases, leaving 11 bases between them.

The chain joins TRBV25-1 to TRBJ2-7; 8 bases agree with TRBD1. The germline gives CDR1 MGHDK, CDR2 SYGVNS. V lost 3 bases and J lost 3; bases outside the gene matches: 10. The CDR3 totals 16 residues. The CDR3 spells CASSDSAGGRVYEQYF. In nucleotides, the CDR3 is TGTGCCAGCAGTGACAGTGCAGGGGGCAGGGTCTACGAGCAGTACTTC.

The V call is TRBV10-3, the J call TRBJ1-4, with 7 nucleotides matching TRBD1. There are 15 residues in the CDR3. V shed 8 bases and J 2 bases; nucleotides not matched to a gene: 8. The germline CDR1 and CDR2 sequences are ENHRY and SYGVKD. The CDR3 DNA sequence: TGTGCCATCCAGGCGCAGGGGGATACTAATGAAAAACTGTTTTTT. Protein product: CAIQAQGDTNEKLFF.

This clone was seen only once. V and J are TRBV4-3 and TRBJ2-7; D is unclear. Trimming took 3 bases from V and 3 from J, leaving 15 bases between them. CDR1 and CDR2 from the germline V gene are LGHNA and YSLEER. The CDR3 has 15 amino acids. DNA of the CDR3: TGCGCCAGCAGCCACAGCAGGAATATGGACTACGAGCAGTACTTC. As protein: CASSHSRNMDYEQYF.

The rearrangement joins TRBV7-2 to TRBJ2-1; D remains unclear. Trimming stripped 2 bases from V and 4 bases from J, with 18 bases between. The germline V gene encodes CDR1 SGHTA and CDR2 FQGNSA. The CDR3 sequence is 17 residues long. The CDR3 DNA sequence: TGTGCCAGCAGCTTAAGTTCCTTTCAGGCCCTTTACAATGAGCAGTTCTTC. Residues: CASSLSSFQALYNEQFF.

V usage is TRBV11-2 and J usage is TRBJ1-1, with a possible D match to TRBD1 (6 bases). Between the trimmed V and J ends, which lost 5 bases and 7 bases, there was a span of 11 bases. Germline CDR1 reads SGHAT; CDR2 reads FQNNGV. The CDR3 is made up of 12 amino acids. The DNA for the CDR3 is TGTGCCAGCAGCCTCGGACAGATTGAAGCTTTCTTT. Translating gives CASSLGQIEAFF.

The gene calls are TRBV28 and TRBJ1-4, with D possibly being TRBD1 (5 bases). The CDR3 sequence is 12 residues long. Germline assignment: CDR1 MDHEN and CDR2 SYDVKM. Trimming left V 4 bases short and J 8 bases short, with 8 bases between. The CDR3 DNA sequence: TGTGCCAGCAGTTCGCAGGGAGAAAAACTGTTTTTT. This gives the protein CASSSQGEKLFF.

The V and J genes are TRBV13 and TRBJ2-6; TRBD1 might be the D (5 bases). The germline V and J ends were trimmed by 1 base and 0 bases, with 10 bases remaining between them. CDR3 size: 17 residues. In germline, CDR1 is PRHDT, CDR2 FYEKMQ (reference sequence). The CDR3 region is CASSLAGYHSGANVLTF. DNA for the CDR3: TGTGCCAGCAGCTTAGCAGGGTACCACTCTGGGGCCAACGTCCTGACTTTC.

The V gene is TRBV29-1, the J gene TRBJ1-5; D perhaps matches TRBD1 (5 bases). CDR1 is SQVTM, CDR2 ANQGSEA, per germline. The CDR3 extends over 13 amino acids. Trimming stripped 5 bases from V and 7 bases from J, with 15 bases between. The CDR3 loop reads CSVLKGAGQPQHF. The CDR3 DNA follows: TGCAGCGTTCTGAAAGGAGCAGGGCAGCCCCAGCATTTT.

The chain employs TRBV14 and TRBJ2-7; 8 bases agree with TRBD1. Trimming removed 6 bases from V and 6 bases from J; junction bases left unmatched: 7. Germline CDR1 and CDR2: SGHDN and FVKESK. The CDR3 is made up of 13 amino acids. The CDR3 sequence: CASRGAGGGEQYF. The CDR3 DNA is TGTGCCAGCAGGGGAGCAGGGGGCGGCGAGCAGTACTTC.

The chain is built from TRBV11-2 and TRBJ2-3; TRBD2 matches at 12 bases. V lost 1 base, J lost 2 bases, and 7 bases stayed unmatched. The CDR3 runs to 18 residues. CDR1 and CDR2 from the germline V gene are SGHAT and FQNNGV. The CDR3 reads CASSLVPSGGANTDTQYF. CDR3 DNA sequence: TGTGCCAGCAGCTTAGTACCTAGCGGGGGGGCTAACACAGATACGCAGTATTTT.

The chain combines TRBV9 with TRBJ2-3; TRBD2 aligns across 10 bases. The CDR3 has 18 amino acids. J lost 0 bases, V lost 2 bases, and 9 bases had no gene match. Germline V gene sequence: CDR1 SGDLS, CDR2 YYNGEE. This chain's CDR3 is CASSVKREGQGSTDTQYF. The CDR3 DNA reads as TGTGCCAGCAGCGTTAAGCGGGAGGGCCAAGGGAGCACAGATACGCAGTATTTT.

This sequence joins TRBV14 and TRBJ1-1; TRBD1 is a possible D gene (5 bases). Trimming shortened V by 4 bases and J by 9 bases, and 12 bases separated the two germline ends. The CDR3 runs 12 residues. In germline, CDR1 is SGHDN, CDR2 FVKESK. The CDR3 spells CASSLPDRKAFF. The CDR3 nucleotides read TGTGCCAGCAGCCTACCTGACAGAAAAGCTTTCTTT.

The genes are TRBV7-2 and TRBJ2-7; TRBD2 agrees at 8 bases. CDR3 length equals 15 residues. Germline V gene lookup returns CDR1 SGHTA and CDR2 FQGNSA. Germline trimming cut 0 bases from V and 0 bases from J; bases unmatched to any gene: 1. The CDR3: CASSLAAGGSYEQYF. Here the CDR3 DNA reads TGTGCCAGCAGCTTAGCGGCGGGGGGCTCCTACGAGCAGTACTTC.

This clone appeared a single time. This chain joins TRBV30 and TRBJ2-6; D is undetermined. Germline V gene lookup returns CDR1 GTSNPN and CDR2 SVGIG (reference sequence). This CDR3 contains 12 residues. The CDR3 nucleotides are TGTGGCTTTAGCTCTGGGGCCAACGTCCTGACTTTC. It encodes CGFSSGANVLTF.